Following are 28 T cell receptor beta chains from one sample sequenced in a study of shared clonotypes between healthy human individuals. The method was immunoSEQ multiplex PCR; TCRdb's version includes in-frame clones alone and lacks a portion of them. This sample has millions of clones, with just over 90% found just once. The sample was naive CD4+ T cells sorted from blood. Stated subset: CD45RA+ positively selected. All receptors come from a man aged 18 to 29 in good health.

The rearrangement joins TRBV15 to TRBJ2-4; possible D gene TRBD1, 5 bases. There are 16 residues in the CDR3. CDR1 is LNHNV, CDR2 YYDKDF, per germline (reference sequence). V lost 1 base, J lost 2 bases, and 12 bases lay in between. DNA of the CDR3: TGTGCCACCAGCAGAGGGGGCCTGAGGACCAAAAACATTCAGTACTTC. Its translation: CATSRGGLRTKNIQYF.

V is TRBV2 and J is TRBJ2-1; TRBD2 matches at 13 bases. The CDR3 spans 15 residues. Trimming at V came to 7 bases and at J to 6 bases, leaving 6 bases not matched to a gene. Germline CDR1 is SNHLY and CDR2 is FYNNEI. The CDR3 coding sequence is TGTGCCAGCAACCAACTAGCGGGGGGGCCCAATGAGCAGTTCTTC. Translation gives CASNQLAGGPNEQFF.

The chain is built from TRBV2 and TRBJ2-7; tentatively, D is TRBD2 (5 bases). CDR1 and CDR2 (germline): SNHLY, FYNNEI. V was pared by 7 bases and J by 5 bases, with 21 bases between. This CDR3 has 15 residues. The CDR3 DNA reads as TGTGCCAGCATAAGTTCGAGGCTAGCTCCCGACGAGCAGTACTTC. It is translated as CASISSRLAPDEQYF.

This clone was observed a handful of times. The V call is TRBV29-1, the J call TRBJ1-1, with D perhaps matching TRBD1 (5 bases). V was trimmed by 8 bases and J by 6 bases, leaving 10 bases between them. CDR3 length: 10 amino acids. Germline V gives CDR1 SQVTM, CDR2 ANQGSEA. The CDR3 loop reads CSSGDAEAFF. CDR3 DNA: TGCAGCTCTGGGGACGCTGAAGCTTTCTTT. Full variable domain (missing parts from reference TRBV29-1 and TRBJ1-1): SAVISQKPSRDICQRGTSLTIQCQVDSQVTMMFWYRQQPGQSLTLIATANQGSEATYESGFVIDKFPISRPNLTFSTLTVSNMSPEDSSIYLCSSGDAEAFFGQGTRLTVV.

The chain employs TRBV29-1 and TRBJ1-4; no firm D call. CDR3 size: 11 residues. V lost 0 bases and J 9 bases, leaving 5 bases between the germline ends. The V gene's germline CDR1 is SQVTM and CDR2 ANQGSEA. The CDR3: CSVEDRQKLFF. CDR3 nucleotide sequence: TGCAGCGTTGAAGATCGTCAAAAACTGTTTTTT. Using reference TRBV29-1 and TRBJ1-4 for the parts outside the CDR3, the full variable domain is SAVISQKPSRDICQRGTSLTIQCQVDSQVTMMFWYRQQPGQSLTLIATANQGSEATYESGFVIDKFPISRPNLTFSTLTVSNMSPEDSSIYLCSVEDRQKLFFGSGTQLSVL.

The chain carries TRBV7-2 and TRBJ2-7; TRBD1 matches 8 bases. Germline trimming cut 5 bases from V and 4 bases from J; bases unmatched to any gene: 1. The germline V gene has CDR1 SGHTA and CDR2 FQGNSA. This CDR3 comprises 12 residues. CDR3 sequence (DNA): TGTGCCAGCAGCAACAGGGGGTACGAGCAGTACTTC. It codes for CASSNRGYEQYF.

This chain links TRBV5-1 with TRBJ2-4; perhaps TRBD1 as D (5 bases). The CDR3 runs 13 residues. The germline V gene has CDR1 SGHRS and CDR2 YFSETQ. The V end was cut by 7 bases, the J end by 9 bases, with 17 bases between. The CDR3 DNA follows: TGCGCCAGCCAAGAAGCAGGGTCGGGCATTCAGTACTTC. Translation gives CASQEAGSGIQYF.

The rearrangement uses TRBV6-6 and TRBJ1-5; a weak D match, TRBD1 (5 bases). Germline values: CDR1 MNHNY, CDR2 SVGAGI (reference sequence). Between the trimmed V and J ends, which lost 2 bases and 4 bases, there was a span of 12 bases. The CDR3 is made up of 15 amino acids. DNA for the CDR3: TGTGCCAGCAGTTACGTCTCAGGGCCTAATCAGCCCCAGCATTTT. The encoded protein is CASSYVSGPNQPQHF.

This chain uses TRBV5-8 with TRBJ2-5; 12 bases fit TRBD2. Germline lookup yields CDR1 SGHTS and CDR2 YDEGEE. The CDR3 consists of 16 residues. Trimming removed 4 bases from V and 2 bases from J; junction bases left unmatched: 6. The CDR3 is CASSPRTSGVQETQYF. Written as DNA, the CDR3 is TGTGCCAGCAGCCCTCGGACTAGCGGGGTTCAAGAGACCCAGTACTTC.

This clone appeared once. The CDR3 here is CASSQGAGALGTDTQYF. The CDR3 DNA reads as TGCGCCAGCAGCCAAGGTGCGGGGGCCCTTGGGACAGATACGCAGTATTTT. The V gene is TRBV4-1, the J gene TRBJ2-3, with a weak D call TRBD2 (7 bases). The CDR3 extends over 17 amino acids. The ends were cut back, 1 base at V and 3 bases at J, with 17 bases in the middle. CDR1 MGHRA and CDR2 YSYEKL come from the germline V gene.

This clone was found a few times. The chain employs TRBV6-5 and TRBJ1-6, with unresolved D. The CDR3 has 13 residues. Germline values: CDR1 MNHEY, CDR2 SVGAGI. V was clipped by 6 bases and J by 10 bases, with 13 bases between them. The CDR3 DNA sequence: TGTGCCAGCAGGGCCCAAGCGGCCTCACCCCTCCACTTT. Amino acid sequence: CASRAQAASPLHF.

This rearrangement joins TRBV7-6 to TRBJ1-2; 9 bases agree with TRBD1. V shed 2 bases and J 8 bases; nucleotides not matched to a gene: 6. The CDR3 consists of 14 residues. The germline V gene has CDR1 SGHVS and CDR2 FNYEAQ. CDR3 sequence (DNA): TGTGCCAGCAGCTTACAGACAGGGGGGATAGGCTACACCTTC. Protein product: CASSLQTGGIGYTF.

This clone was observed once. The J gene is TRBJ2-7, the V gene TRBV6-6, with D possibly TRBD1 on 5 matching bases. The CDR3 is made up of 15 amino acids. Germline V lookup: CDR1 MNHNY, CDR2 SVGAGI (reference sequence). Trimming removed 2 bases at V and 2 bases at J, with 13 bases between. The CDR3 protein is CASSYSDSATYEQYF. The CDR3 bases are TGTGCCAGCAGTTACAGTGACAGCGCTACCTACGAGCAGTACTTC.

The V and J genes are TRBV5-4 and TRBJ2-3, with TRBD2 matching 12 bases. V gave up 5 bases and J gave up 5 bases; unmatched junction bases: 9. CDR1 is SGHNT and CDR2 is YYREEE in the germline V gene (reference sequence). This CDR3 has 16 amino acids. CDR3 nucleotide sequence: TGTGCCAGCAGTTTTAGACTAGCGGGAGCCATAGATACGCAGTATTTT. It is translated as CASSFRLAGAIDTQYF.

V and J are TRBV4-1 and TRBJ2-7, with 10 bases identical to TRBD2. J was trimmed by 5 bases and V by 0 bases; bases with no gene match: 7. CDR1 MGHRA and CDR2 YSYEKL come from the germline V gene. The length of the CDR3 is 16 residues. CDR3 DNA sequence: TGCGCCAGCAGCCAAGATTCGGCTAGCGGGAGAAACGAGCAGTACTTC. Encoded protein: CASSQDSASGRNEQYF.

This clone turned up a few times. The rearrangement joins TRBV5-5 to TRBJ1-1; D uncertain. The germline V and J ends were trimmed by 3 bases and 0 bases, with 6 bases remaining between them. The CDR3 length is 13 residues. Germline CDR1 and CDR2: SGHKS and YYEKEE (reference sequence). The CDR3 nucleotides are TGTGCCAGCAGCTCACACATGAACACTGAAGCTTTCTTT. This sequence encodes CASSSHMNTEAFF.

CDR3 sequence: CASSKTGRAGTEAFF. The DNA for the CDR3 is TGTGCCAGCAGTAAAACAGGTCGGGCGGGCACTGAAGCTTTCTTT. This chain connects TRBV6-5 to TRBJ1-1; the D gene is possibly TRBD1 (5 bases). CDR3 length: 15 amino acids. The ends were cut back, 5 bases at V and 4 bases at J, with 17 bases in the middle. In germline, CDR1 is MNHEY, CDR2 SVGAGI.

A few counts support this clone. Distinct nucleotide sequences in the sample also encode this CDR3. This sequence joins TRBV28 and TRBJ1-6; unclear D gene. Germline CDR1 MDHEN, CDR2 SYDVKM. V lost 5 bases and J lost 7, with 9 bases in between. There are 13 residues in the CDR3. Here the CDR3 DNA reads TGTGCCAGCAGTCTTGTGGGGAATTCACCCCTCCACTTT. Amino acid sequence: CASSLVGNSPLHF.

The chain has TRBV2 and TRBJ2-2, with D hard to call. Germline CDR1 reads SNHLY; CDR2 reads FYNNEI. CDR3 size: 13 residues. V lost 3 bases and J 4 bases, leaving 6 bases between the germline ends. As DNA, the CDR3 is TGTGCCAGCAGTGAGGACCTCACCGGGGAGCTGTTTTTT. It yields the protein CASSEDLTGELFF.

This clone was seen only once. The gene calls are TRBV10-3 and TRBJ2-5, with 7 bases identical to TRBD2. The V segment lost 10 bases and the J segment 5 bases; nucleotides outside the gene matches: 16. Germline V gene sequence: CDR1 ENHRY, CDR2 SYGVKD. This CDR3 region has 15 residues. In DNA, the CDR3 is TGTGCCACCTCTGGTGGAGCGGGATTGTTGGAGACCCAGTACTTC. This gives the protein CATSGGAGLLETQYF.

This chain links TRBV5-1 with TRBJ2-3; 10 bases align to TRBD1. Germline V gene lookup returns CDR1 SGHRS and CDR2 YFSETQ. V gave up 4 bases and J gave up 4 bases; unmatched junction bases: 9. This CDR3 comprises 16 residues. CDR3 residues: CASSPTGQGSSDTQYF. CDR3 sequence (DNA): TGCGCCAGCAGCCCGACGGGACAGGGGAGTTCAGATACGCAGTATTTT. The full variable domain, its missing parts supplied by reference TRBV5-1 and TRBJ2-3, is KAGVTQTPRYLIKTRGQQVTLSCSPISGHRSVSWYQQTPGQGLQFLFEYFSETQRNKGNFPGRFSGRQFSNSRSEMNVSTLELGDSALYLCASSPTGQGSSDTQYFGPGTRLTVL.

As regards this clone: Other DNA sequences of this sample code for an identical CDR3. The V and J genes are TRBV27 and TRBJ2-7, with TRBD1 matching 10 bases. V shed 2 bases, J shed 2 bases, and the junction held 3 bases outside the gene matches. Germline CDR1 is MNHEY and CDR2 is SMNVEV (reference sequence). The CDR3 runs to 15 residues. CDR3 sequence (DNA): TGTGCCAGCAGTTTAAAGGGACAGGGGCCCTACGAGCAGTACTTC. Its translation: CASSLKGQGPYEQYF.

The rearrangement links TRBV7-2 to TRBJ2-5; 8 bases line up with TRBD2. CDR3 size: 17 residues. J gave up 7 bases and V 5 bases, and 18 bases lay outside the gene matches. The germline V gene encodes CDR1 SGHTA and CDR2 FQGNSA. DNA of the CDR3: TGTGCCAGCAGCCCCTCCTCTAATAGCGGGAATTTTGGGACCCAGTACTTC. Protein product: CASSPSSNSGNFGTQYF.

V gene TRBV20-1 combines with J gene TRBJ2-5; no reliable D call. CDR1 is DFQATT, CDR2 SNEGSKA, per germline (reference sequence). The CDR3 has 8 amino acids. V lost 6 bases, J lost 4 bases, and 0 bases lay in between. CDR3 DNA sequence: TGCAGTGCAGAGACCCAGTACTTC. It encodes CSAETQYF.

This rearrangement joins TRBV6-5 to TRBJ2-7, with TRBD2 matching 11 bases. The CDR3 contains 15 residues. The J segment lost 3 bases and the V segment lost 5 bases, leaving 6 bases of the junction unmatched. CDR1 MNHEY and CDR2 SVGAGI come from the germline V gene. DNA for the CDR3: TGTGCCAGCAGTACAGCCGGGACTAGCGGCTACGAGCAGTACTTC. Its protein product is CASSTAGTSGYEQYF.

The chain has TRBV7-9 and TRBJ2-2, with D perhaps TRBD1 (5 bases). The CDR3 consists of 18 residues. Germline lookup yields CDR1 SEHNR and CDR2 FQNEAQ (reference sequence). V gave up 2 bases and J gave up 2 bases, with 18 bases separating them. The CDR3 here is CASSLLPVGQGNTGELFF. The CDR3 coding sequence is TGTGCCAGCAGCTTACTGCCGGTCGGCCAGGGTAACACCGGGGAGCTGTTTTTT.

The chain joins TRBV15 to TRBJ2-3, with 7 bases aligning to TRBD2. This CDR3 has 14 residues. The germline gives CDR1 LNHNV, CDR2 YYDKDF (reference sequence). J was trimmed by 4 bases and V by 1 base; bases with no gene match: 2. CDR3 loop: CATSRGGGSDTQYF. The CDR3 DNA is TGTGCCACCAGCAGAGGGGGGGGATCAGATACGCAGTATTTT.

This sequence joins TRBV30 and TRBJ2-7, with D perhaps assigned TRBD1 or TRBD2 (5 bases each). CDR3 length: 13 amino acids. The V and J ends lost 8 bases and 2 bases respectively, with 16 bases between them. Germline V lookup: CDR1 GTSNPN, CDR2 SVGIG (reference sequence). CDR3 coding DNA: TGTGCCCGGGGCAGGCTAGGAACCTACGAGCAGTACTTC. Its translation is CARGRLGTYEQYF.